This TCR beta chain appears in the sequencing data of a study of blood T cell repertoires in COVID-19. TCRdb keeps only in-frame clones here, not all; method: immunoSEQ multiplex PCR. The sample contains more than 250,000 clones, about 90% of which appear only once. Germline CDR1 SGHTA, CDR2 FQGNSA. Losses at the gene ends were 10 bases for V and 2 bases for J; bases not matched to a gene: 4. CDR3 length equals 14 residues. In its sample, this clone was seen once. This receptor was obtained from a man aged 18 to 30 who had recovered from COVID-19. Sequencing was performed on peripheral blood. The chain combines TRBV7-2 with TRBJ2-6, with TRBD1 matching over 8 bases. In nucleotides, the CDR3 is TGTGCCACTCAACAGGGGGCTGGGGCCAACGTCCTGACTTTC. Translated, it gives CATQQGAGANVLTF.